The 5 T cell receptor beta chains reported below all come from one sample, sequenced in a study of T-cell reconstitution after alpha-beta-depleted transplantation in children. A TCRbeta library incorporating unique molecular identifiers was prepared. From the PCR reads, TCRdb called clonotypes with MiXCR, one entry per CDR3 protein. The sample carries 130,000 or so distinct CDR3 sequences, 8.5% to 10% recorded once. Here the sequenced sample was PBMCs, mostly from graft donor cells, taken 180 days after TCRalphabeta/CD19-depleted stem cell transplant. The source is a girl in the first two years of life who had a stem cell transplant for combined immunodeficiency, so the T cells may come from the graft donor.

The chain carries TRBV4-1 and TRBJ2-1, with D possibly TRBD2 on 6 matching bases. The V and J ends lost 4 bases and 6 bases respectively, with 16 bases between them. The CDR3 length is 15 residues. Germline V gene data show CDR1 as MGHRA and CDR2 as YSYEKL. The CDR3 loop is CASSPPGGLSNEQFF. The CDR3 DNA follows: TGCGCCAGCAGCCCGCCCGGGGGTCTTTCCAATGAGCAGTTCTTC.

This chain links TRBV9 with TRBJ1-2, with 7 bases lining up with TRBD1. Losses at the gene ends were 0 bases for V and 5 bases for J; bases not matched to a gene: 10. CDR3 length: 16 residues. In germline, CDR1 is SGDLS, CDR2 YYNGEE. For the CDR3, the DNA is TGTGCCAGCAGCGTAGGTGATACAGGGGCTCGATATGGCTACACCTTC. It yields the protein CASSVGDTGARYGYTF.

This clonotype has a handful of counts. The chain joins TRBV10-3 to TRBJ2-1, with a tentative D call TRBD2 (6 bases). The CDR3 length is 15 residues. Trimming shortened V by 6 bases and J by 0 bases, and 12 bases separated the two germline ends. The germline V gene has CDR1 ENHRY and CDR2 SYGVKD. CDR3 in DNA: TGTGCCATCAGCCGATCGGGGGTCTCCTACAATGAGCAGTTCTTC. Amino acids: CAISRSGVSYNEQFF.

This clonotype has a count of ten or more. The CDR3 DNA reads as TGTGCCAGCAGTTTGTTTATAGACACTGAAGCTTTCTTT. Protein product: CASSLFIDTEAFF. This chain uses TRBV12-3 or TRBV12-4 with TRBJ1-1; D not resolved. V shed 3 bases and J shed 3 bases, with 8 bases lying between them. This CDR3 comprises 13 residues.

The V and J genes are TRBV20-1 and TRBJ2-7, with D perhaps TRBD1 (6 bases). There are 14 residues in the CDR3. Germline lookup yields CDR1 DFQATT and CDR2 SNEGSKA (reference sequence). Trimming removed 1 base from V and 5 bases from J, with 15 bases in between. The CDR3 protein is CSARAWTATDEQYF. CDR3 sequence (DNA): TGCAGTGCTAGAGCATGGACAGCCACGGACGAGCAGTACTTC.